This is a list of T cell receptor beta chains from one sample in a study of a mutant IDH1 vaccine in newly diagnosed glioma. Antigen specificity for these receptors is unknown. The repertoire was sequenced with immunoSEQ multiplex PCR; TCRdb's copy has only in-frame clones and lacks some. Of about 94,000 clones in the sample, roughly 89% were seen once. Sequenced material: PBMCs, taken from a glioma patient whose treatment included an IDH1 peptide vaccine. The receptors were sampled from a woman aged 50 to 60 with glioma. The CDR3 runs from the conserved cysteine through the conserved F or W.

J gene: TRBJ1-6; V gene: TRBV7-3; CDR3 protein: CASSSYGSPLHF
J gene: TRBJ2-7; V gene: TRBV29-1; CDR3 protein: CSVAGTGNYEQYF
J gene: TRBJ2-2; V gene: TRBV7-3; CDR3 protein: CASSSVTGGFNTGELFF
J gene: TRBJ1-5; V gene: TRBV6-6; CDR3 protein: CASSYSIGSNQPQHF
J gene: TRBJ1-4; V gene: TRBV5-6; CDR3 protein: CASSLARQGKEKLFF
J gene: TRBJ1-2; V gene: TRBV18; CDR3 protein: CASSPGPMDGYTF
J gene: TRBJ2-7; V gene: TRBV27; CDR3 protein: CASSPGWGYEQYF
J gene: TRBJ1-3; V gene: TRBV5-5; CDR3 protein: CASSLADDARILGNTIYF
J gene: TRBJ2-7; V gene: TRBV19; CDR3 protein: CASSRLAGGSYEQYF
J gene: TRBJ1-2; V gene: TRBV11-1; CDR3 protein: CASSPDERVYGYTF
J gene: TRBJ2-5; V gene: TRBV5-6; CDR3 protein: CASSWGSSGVDQETQYF
J gene: TRBJ1-2; V gene: TRBV28; CDR3 protein: CACNDAGNGYTF
J gene: TRBJ1-5; V gene: TRBV28; CDR3 protein: CASSLSTSRKPQHF
J gene: TRBJ1-1; V gene: TRBV6-1; CDR3 protein: CASSEALGLTMNTEAFF
J gene: TRBJ2-7; V gene: TRBV7-2; CDR3 protein: CASSSRILAREQYF
J gene: TRBJ2-7; V gene: TRBV4-1; CDR3 protein: CASSQDLGAPYEQYF
J gene: TRBJ2-7; V gene: TRBV7-3; CDR3 protein: CASSLTSGGSYEQYF
J gene: TRBJ1-2; V gene: TRBV19; CDR3 protein: CASSIVGASNYGYTF
J gene: TRBJ1-2; V gene: TRBV29-1; CDR3 protein: CSVLLLMGGDSYTF
J gene: TRBJ1-4; V gene: TRBV7-9; CDR3 protein: CASSPGTGDEKLFF
J gene: TRBJ1-4; V gene: TRBV9; CDR3 protein: CASSVAGAQGNEKLFF
J gene: TRBJ1-5; V gene: TRBV10-3; CDR3 protein: CAIRGTGDSNQPQHF
J gene: -; V gene: TRBV11-2; CDR3 protein: CASTFSGYEQYF
J gene: TRBJ1-6; V gene: TRBV4-1; CDR3 protein: CASSHPSSGHFNSPLHF